This TCR beta chain derives from a study of T-cell reconstitution after alpha-beta-depleted transplantation in children. A library of TCRbeta sequences, prepared with unique molecular identifiers, was generated. TCRdb recomputed calls from the PCR reads with MiXCR, one row per CDR3 protein. This table holds around 300,000 distinct CDR3 sequences, around a tenth found once. Germline V gene lookup returns CDR1 SGDLS and CDR2 YYNGEE. The V and J ends lost 1 base and 10 bases, in that order; junction bases with no gene match: 5. The CDR3 runs to 14 residues. Worth noting for this clonotype: Just one base apart from a much larger clone, this may be a read error.

The clonotype comes from a male patient aged 2 to 10 who had a stem cell transplant for chronic granulomatous disease, so the T cells may come from the graft donor. The source was peripheral blood, collected 180 days after TCRalphabeta/CD19-depleted stem cell transplant. The V call is TRBV9, the J call TRBJ2-1; 10 positions agree with TRBD2. Here the CDR3 reads CASSVPGLAPEQFF. The CDR3 region has the DNA TGTGCCAGCAGCGTACCGGGACTAGCGCCGGAGCAGTTCTTC.